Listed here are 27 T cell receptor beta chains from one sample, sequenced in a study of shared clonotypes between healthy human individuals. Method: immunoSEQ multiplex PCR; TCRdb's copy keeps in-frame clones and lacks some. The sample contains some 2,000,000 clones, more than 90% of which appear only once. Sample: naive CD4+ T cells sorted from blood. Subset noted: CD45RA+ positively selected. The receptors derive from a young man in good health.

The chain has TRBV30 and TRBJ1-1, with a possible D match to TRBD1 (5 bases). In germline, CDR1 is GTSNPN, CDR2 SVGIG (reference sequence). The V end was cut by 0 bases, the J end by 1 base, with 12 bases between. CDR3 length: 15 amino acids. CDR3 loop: CAWSVLGTWNTEAFF. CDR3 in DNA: TGTGCCTGGAGTGTACTGGGGACCTGGAACACTGAAGCTTTCTTT.

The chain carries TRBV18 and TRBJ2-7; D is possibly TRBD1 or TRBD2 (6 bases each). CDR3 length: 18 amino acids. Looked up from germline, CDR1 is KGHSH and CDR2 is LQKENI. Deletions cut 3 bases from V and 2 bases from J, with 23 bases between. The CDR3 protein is CASSPQLAGEGGPYEQYF. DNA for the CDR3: TGTGCCAGCTCACCCCAACTAGCTGGAGAAGGGGGACCCTACGAGCAGTACTTC. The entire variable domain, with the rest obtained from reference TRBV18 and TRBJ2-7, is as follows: NAGVMQNPRHLVRRRGQEARLRCSPMKGHSHVYWYRQLPEEGLKFMVYLQKENIIDESGMPKERFSAEFPKEGPSILRIQQVVRGDSAAYFCASSPQLAGEGGPYEQYFGPGTRLTVT.

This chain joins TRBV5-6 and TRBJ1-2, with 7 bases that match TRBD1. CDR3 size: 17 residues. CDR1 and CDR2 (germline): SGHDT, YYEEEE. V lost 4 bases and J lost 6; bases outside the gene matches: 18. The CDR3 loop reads CASSPSQGTVYFNGYTF. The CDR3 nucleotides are TGTGCCAGCAGCCCTTCTCAGGGGACAGTTTATTTCAATGGCTACACCTTC.

CDR3 DNA sequence: TGTGCCAGTAGTAGCCCTAGCGGGACCAACTACGAGCAGTACTTC. Translation gives CASSSPSGTNYEQYF. This chain joins TRBV19 and TRBJ2-7; 9 positions match TRBD2. The length of the CDR3 is 15 residues. Trimming cost V 4 bases and J 3 bases; bases outside gene matches: 7. Germline values: CDR1 LNHDA, CDR2 SQIVND (reference sequence).

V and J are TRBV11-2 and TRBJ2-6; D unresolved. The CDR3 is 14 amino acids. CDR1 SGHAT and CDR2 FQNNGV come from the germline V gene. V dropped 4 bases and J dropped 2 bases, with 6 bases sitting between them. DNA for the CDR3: TGTGCCAGCAGCTCTCCCACTGGGGCCAACGTCCTGACTTTC. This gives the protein CASSSPTGANVLTF.

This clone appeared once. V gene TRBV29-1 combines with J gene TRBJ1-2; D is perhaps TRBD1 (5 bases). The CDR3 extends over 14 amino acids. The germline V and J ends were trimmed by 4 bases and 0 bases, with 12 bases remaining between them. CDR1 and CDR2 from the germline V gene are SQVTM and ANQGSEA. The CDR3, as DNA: TGCAGCGTTGGTCCCGGGACGGCTAACTATGGCTACACCTTC. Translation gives CSVGPGTANYGYTF. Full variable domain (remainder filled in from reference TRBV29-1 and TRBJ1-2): SAVISQKPSRDICQRGTSLTIQCQVDSQVTMMFWYRQQPGQSLTLIATANQGSEATYESGFVIDKFPISRPNLTFSTLTVSNMSPEDSSIYLCSVGPGTANYGYTFGSGTRLTVV.

The CDR3 DNA follows: TGTGCCAGTAGTATCTCACAGGGGGCTAGACTCCAGAGCAATCAGCCCCAGCATTTT. Its protein product is CASSISQGARLQSNQPQHF. This chain connects TRBV19 to TRBJ1-5; the match to TRBD1 covers 9 bases. CDR3 size: 19 residues. CDR1 LNHDA and CDR2 SQIVND come from the germline V gene (reference sequence). V was clipped by 3 bases and J by 1 base; unmatched bases: 13.

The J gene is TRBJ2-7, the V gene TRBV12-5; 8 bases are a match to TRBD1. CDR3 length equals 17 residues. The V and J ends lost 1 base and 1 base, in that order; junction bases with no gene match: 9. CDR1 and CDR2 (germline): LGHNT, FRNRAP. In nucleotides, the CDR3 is TGTGCTAGTGGTTTGGACTGGACAGGGCAATTTTCCTACGAGCAGTACTTC. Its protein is CASGLDWTGQFSYEQYF. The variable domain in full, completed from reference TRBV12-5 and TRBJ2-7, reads DARVTQTPRHKVTEMGQEVTMRCQPILGHNTVFWYRQTMMQGLELLAYFRNRAPLDDSGMPKDRFSAEMPDATLATLKIQPSEPRDSAVYFCASGLDWTGQFSYEQYFGPGTRLTVT.

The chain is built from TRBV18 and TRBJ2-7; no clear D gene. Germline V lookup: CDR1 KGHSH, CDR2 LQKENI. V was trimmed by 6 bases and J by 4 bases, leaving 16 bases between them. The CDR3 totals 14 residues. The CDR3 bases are TGTGCCAGCTCCCCTGGGATGGAGTTGTACGAGCAGTACTTC. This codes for CASSPGMELYEQYF.

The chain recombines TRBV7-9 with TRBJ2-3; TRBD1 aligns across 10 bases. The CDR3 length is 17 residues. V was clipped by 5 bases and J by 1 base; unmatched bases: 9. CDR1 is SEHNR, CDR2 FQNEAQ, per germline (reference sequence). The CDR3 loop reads CASSALTGGGRTDTQYF. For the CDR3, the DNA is TGTGCCAGCAGCGCGCTGACAGGGGGCGGTCGCACAGATACGCAGTATTTT. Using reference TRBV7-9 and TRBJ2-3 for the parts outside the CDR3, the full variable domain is DTGVSQNPRHKITKRGQNVTFRCDPISEHNRLYWYRQTLGQGPEFLTYFQNEAQLEKSRLLSDRFSAERPKGSFSTLEIQRTEQGDSAMYLCASSALTGGGRTDTQYFGPGTRLTVL.

The CDR3 is CASSYSGGSGETQYF. The CDR3 bases are TGTGCCAGCAGTTACTCAGGCGGGAGCGGGGAGACCCAGTACTTC. The chain combines TRBV6-5 with TRBJ2-5, with 7 bases identical to TRBD2. Germline assignment: CDR1 MNHEY and CDR2 SVGAGI. The CDR3 is made up of 15 amino acids. V gave up 0 bases and J gave up 5 bases; unmatched junction bases: 6.

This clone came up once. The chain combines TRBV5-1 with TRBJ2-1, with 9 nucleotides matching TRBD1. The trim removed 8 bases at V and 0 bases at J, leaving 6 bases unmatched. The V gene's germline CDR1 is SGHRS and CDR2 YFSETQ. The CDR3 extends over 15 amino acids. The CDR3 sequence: CASTGTGLSYNEQFF. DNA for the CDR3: TGCGCCAGTACCGGGACAGGGCTCTCCTACAATGAGCAGTTCTTC. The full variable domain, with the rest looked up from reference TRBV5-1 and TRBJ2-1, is KAGVTQTPRYLIKTRGQQVTLSCSPISGHRSVSWYQQTPGQGLQFLFEYFSETQRNKGNFPGRFSGRQFSNSRSEMNVSTLELGDSALYLCASTGTGLSYNEQFFGPGTRLTVL.

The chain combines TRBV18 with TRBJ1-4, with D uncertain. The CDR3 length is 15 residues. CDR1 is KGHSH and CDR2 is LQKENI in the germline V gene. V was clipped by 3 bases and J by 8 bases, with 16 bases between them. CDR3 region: CASSPPAHPGEKLFF. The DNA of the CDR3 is TGTGCCAGCTCACCCCCCGCCCATCCAGGAGAAAAACTGTTTTTT. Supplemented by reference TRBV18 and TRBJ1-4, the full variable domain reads NAGVMQNPRHLVRRRGQEARLRCSPMKGHSHVYWYRQLPEEGLKFMVYLQKENIIDESGMPKERFSAEFPKEGPSILRIQQVVRGDSAAYFCASSPPAHPGEKLFFGSGTQLSVL.

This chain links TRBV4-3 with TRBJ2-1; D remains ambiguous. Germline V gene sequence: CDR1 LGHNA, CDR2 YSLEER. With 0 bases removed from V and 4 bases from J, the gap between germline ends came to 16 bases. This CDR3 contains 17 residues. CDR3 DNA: TGCGCCAGCAGCCAAGATCTCGCAATTACCCTATACAATGAGCAGTTCTTC. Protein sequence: CASSQDLAITLYNEQFF.

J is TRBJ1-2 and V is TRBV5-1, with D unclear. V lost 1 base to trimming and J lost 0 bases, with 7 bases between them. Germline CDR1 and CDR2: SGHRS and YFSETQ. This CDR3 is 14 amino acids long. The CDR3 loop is CASSLRQPNYGYTF. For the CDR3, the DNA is TGCGCCAGCAGCTTGCGTCAGCCTAACTATGGCTACACCTTC.

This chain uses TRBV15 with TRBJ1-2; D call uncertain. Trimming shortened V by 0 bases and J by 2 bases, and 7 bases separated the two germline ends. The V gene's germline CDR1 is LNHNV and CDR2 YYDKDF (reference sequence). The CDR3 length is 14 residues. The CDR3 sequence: CATSRDLYNYGYTF. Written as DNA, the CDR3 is TGTGCCACCAGCAGAGATCTTTACAACTATGGCTACACCTTC.

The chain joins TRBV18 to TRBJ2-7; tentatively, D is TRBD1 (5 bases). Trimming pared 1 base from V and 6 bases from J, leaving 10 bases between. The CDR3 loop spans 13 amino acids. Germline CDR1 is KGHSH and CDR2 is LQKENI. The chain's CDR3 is CASSPLQGAEQYF. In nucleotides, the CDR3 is TGTGCCAGCTCACCACTGCAGGGTGCCGAGCAGTACTTC.

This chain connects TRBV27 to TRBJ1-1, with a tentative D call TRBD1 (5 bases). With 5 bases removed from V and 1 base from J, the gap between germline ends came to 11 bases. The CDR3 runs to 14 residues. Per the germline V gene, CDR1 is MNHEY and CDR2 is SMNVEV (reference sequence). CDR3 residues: CASSPPQGNTEAFF. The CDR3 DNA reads TGTGCCAGCAGTCCGCCGCAGGGGAACACTGAAGCTTTCTTT.

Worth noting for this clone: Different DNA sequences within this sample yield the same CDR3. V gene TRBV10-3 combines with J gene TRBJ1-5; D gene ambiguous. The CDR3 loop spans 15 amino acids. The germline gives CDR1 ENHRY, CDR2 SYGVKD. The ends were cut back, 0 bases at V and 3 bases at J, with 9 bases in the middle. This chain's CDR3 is CAISESGGPNQPQHF. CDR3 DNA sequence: TGTGCCATCAGTGAGTCAGGAGGGCCCAATCAGCCCCAGCATTTT.

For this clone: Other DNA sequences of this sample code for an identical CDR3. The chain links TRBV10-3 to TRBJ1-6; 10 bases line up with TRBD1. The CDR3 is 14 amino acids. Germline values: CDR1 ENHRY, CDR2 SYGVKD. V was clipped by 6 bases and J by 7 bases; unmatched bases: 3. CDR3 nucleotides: TGTGCCATCAGCGGGGACAGGGGCAATTCACCCCTCCACTTT. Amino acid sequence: CAISGDRGNSPLHF.

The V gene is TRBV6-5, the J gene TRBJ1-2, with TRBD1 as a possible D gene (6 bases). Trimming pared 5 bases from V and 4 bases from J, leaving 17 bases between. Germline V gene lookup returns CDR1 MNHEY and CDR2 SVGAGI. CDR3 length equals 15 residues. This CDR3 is CASSNVQGSGYGYTF. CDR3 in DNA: TGTGCCAGCAGTAACGTACAGGGTTCCGGCTATGGCTACACCTTC.

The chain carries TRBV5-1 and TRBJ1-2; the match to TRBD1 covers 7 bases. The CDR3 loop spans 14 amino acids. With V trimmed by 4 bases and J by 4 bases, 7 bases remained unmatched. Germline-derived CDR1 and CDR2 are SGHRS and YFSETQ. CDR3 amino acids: CASSIGTATYGYTF. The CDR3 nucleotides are TGCGCCAGCAGCATCGGGACAGCTACCTATGGCTACACCTTC. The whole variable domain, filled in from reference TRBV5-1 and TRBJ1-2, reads KAGVTQTPRYLIKTRGQQVTLSCSPISGHRSVSWYQQTPGQGLQFLFEYFSETQRNKGNFPGRFSGRQFSNSRSEMNVSTLELGDSALYLCASSIGTATYGYTFGSGTRLTVV.

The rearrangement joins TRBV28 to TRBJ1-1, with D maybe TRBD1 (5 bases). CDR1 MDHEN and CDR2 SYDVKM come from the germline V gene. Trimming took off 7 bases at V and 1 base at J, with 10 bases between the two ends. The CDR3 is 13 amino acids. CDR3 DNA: TGTGCCAGCACCTATACAGGGAACACTGAAGCTTTCTTT. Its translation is CASTYTGNTEAFF.

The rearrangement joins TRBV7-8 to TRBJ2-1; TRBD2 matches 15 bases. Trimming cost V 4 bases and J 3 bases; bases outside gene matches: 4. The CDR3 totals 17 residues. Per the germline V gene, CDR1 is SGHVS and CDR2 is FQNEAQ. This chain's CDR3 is CASSWTSGRAVYNEQFF. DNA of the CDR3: TGTGCCAGCAGCTGGACTAGCGGGAGGGCCGTCTACAATGAGCAGTTCTTC. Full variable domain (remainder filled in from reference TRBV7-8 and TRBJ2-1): GAGVSQSPRYKVAKRGQDVALRCDPISGHVSLFWYQQALGQGPEFLTYFQNEAQLDKSGLPSDRFFAERPEGSVSTLKIQRTQQEDSAVYLCASSWTSGRAVYNEQFFGPGTRLTVL.

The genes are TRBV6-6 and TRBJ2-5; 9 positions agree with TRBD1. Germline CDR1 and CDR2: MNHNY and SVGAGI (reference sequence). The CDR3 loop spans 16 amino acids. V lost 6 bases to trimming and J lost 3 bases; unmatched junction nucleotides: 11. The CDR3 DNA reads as TGTGCCAGCAGCCCTTCAGGACAGGGGCACAAAGAGACCCAGTACTTC. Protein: CASSPSGQGHKETQYF.

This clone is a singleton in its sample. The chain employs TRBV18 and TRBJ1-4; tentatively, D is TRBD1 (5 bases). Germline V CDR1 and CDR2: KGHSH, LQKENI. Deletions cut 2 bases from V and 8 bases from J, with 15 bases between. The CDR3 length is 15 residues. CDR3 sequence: CASSPSNARDEKLFF. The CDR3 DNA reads TGTGCCAGCTCACCAAGTAACGCCAGGGACGAAAAACTGTTTTTT.

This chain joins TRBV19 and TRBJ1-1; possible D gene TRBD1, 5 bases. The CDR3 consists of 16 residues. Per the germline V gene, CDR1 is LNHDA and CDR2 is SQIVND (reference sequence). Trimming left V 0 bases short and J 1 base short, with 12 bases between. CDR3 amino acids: CASSIDTGTGNTEAFF. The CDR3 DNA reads TGTGCCAGTAGTATAGATACGGGGACGGGGAACACTGAAGCTTTCTTT. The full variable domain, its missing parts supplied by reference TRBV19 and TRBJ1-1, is DGGITQSPKYLFRKEGQNVTLSCEQNLNHDAMYWYRQDPGQGLRLIYYSQIVNDFQKGDIAEGYSVSREKKESFPLTVTSAQKNPTAFYLCASSIDTGTGNTEAFFGQGTRLTVV.